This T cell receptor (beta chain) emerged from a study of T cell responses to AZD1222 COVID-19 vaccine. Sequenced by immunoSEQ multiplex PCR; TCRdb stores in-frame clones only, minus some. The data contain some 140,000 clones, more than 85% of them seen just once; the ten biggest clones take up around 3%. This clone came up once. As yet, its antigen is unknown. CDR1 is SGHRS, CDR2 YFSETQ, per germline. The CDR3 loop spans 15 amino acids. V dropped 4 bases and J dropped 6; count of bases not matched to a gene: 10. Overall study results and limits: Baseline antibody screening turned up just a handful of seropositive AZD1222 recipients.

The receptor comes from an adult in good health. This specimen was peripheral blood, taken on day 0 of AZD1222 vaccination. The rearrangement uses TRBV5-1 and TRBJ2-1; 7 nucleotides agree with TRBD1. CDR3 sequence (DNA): TGCGCCAGCAGCCCTGGGACAGAAGTCGTCAATGAGCAGTTCTTC. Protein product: CASSPGTEVVNEQFF.